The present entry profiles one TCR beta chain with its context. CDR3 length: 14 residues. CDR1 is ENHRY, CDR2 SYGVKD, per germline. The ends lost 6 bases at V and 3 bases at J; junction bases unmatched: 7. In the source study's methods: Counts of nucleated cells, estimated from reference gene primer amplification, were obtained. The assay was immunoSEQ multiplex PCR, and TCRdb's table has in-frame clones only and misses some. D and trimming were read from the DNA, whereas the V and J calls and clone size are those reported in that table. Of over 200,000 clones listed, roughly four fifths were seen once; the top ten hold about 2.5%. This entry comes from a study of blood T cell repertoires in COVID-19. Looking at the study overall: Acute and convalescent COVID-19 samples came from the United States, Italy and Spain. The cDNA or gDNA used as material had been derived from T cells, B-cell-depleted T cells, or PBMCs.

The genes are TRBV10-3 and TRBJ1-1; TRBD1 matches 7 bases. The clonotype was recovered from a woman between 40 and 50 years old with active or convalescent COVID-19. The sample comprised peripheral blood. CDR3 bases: TGTGCCATCAGGGAGGGGGCCAAGGACACTGAAGCTTTCTTT. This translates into CAIREGAKDTEAFF.